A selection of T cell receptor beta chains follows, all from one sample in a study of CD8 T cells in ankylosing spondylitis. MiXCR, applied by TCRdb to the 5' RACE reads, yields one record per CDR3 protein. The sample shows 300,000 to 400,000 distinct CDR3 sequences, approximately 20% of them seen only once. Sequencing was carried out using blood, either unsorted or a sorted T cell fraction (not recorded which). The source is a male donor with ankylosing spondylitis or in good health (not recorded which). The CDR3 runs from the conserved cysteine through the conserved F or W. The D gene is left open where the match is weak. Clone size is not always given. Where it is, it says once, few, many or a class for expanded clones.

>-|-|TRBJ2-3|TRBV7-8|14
CASSWEGGTDTQYF
TGTGCCAGCAGCTGGGAGGGGGGTACAGATACGCAGTATTTT
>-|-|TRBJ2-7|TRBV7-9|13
CASSLYGDDEQYF
TGTGCCAGCAGCTTATATGGTGACGACGAGCAGTACTTC
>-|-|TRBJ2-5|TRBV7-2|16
CASSRTTLLVQETQYF
TGTGCCAGCAGCCGGACTACGCTACTGGTTCAGGAGACCCAGTACTTC
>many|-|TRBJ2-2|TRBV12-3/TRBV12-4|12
CASSLSPGELFF
TGTGCCAGCAGTTTATCGCCCGGGGAGCTGTTTTTT
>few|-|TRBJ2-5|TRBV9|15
CASSGSGTPQETQYF
TGTGCCAGCAGCGGTTCCGGGACTCCCCAAGAGACCCAGTACTTC
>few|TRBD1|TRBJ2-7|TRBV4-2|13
CASSERTGGEQYF
TGTGCCAGCAGCGAGCGGACAGGGGGAGAGCAGTACTTC
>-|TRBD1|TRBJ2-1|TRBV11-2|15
CASSRGDRVVDEQFF
TGTGCCAGCAGTCGTGGGGACAGGGTGGTCGATGAGCAGTTCTTC
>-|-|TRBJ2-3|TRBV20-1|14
CSAREGGLADTQYF
TGCAGTGCTAGGGAGGGGGGGTTGGCAGATACGCAGTATTTT
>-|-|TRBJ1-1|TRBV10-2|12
CASLDRNTEAFF
TGCGCCAGCCTGGACAGGAACACTGAAGCTTTCTTT
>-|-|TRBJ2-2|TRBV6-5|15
CASSYGAAYTGELFF
TGTGCCAGCAGTTACGGTGCAGCCTACACCGGGGAGCTGTTTTTT
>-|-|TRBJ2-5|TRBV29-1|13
CSVEEPLQETQYF
TGCAGCGTTGAAGAGCCACTACAAGAGACCCAGTACTTC
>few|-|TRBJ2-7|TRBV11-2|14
CASSTFTRGLEQYF
TGTGCCAGCAGCACATTTACTCGAGGGCTCGAGCAGTACTTC
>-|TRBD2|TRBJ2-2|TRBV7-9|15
CASSPRLADTGELFF
TGTGCCAGCAGCCCCCGACTAGCGGACACCGGGGAGCTGTTTTTT
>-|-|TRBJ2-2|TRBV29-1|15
CSVEDSTGNTGELFF
TGCAGCGTTGAAGATTCGACAGGGAACACCGGGGAGCTGTTTTTT
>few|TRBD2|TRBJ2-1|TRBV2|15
CASSDGGGAYNEQFF
TGTGCCAGCAGTGACGGCGGGGGGGCTTACAATGAGCAGTTCTTC
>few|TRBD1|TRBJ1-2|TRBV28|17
CASSPGQGVIWTYGYTF
TGTGCCAGCAGCCCGGGACAGGGAGTTATTTGGACCTATGGCTACACCTTC
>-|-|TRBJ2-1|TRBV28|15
CASTRSQGDINEQFF
TGTGCCAGCACTAGGTCGCAGGGTGATATCAATGAGCAGTTCTTC